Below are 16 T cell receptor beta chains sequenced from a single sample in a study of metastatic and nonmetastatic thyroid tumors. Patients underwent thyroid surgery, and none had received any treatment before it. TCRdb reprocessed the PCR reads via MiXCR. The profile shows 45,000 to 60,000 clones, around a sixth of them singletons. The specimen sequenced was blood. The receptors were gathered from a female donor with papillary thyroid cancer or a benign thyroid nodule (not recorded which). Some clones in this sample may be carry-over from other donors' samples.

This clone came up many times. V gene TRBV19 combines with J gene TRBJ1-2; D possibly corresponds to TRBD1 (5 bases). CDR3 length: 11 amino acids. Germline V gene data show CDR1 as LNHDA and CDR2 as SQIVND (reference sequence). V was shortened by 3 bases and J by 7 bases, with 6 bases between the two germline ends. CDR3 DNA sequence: TGTGCCAGTAGTATTGGGGCTGGCTACACCTTC. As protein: CASSIGAGYTF.

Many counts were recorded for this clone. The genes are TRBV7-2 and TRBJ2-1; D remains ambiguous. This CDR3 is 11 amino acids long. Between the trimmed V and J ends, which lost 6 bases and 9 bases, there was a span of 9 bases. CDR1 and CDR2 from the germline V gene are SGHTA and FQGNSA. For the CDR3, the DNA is TGTGCCAGCAGTCAACTGGGTGAGCAGTTCTTC. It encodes CASSQLGEQFF.

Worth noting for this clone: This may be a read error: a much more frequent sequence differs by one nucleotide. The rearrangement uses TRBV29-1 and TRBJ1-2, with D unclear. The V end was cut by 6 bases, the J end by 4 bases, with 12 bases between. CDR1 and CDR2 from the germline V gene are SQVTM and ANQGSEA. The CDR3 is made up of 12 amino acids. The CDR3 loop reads CSVTGIGYGYTF. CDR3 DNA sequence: TGCAGCGTCACGGGCATTGGCTATGGCTACACCTTC.

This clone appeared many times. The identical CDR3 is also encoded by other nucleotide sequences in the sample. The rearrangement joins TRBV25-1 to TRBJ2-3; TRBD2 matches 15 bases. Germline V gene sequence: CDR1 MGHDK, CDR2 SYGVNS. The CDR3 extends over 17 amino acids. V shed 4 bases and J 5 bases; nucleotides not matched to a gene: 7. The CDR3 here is CASSVSGTSGRKDTQYF. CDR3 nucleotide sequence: TGTGCCAGCAGTGTCTCGGGGACTAGCGGGAGGAAAGATACGCAGTATTTT.

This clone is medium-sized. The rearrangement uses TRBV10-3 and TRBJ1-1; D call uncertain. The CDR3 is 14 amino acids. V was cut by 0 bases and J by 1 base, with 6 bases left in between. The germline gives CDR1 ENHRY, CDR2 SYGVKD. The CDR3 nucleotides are TGTGCCATCAGTGAGTCAGTGGAGAACACTGAAGCTTTCTTT. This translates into CAISESVENTEAFF.

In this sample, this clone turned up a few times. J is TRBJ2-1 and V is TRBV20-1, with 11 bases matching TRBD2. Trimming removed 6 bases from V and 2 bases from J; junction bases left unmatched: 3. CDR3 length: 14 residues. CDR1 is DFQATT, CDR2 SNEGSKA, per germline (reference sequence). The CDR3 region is CSALGLAAYNEQFF. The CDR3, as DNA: TGCAGTGCGTTGGGACTAGCGGCCTACAATGAGCAGTTCTTC.

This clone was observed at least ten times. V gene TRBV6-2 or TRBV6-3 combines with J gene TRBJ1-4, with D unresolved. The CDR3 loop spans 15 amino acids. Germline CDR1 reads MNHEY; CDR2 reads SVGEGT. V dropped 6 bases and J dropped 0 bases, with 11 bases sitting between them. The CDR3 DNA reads TGTGCCAGCAGACCTTATACTTCAACTAATGAAAAACTGTTTTTT. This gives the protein CASRPYTSTNEKLFF.

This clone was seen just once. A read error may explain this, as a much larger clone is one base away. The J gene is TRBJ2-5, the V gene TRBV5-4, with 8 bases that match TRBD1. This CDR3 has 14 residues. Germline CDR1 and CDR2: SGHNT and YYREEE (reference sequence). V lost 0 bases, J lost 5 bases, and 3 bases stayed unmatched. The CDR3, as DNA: TGTGCCAGCAGCTTGGGACAGGGGCAGGAGACCCAGTACTTC. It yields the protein CASSLGQGQETQYF.

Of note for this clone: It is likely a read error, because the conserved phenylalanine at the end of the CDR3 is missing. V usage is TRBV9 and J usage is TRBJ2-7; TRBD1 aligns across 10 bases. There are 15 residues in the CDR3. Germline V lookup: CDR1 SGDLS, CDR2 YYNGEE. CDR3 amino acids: CSSSPRTGGSYEQYS. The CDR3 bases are TGTTCCAGCAGCCCCCGGACAGGGGGCTCCTACGAGCAGTACTCC.

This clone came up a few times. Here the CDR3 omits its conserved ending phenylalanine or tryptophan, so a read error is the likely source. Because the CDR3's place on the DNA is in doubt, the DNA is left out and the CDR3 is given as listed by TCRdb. The CDR3 loop reads CASSSPGLAG. The V call is TRBV7-9, the J call TRBJ2-1; the D segment call TRBD2 is taken from the table without a DNA check. CDR1 SEHNR and CDR2 FQNEAQ come from the germline V gene (reference sequence). The CDR3 length equals 10 residues, ends included.

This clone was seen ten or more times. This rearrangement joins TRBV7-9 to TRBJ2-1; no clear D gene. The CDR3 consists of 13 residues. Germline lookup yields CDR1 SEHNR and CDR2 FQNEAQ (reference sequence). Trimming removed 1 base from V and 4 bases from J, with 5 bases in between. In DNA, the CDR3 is TGTGCCAGCAGCTTAGTCCAGTACAATGAGCAGTTCTTC. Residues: CASSLVQYNEQFF. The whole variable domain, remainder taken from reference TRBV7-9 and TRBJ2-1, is DTGVSQNPRHKITKRGQNVTFRCDPISEHNRLYWYRQTLGQGPEFLTYFQNEAQLEKSRLLSDRFSAERPKGSFSTLEIQRTEQGDSAMYLCASSLVQYNEQFFGPGTRLTVL.

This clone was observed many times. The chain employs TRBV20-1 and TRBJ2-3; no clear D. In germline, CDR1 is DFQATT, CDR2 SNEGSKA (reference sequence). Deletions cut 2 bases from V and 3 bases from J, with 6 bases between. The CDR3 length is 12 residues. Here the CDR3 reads CSARPVTDTQYF. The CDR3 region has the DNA TGCAGTGCTAGACCGGTTACAGATACGCAGTATTTT.

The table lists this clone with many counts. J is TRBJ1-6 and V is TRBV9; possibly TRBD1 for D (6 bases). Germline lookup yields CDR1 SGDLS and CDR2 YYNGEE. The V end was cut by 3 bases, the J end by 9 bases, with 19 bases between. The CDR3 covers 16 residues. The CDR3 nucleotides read TGTGCCAGCAGCGGACGACAGGACCGGGTTACTTCACCCCTCCACTTT. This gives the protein CASSGRQDRVTSPLHF.

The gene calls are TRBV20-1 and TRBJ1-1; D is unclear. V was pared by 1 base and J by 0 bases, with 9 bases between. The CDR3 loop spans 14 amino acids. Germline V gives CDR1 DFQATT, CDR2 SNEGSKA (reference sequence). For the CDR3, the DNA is TGCAGTGCTAGAGTAGAACAGCTGAACACTGAAGCTTTCTTT. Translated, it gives CSARVEQLNTEAFF.

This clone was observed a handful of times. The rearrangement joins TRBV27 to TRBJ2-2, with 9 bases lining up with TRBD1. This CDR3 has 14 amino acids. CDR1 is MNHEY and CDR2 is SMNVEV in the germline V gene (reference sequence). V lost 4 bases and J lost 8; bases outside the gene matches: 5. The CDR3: CASSSGQGTGELFF. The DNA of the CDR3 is TGTGCCAGCAGTTCGGGACAGGGTACAGGGGAGCTGTTTTTT.

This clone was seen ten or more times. CDR3 coding DNA: TGCGCCAGCAGCTTGTTTGGCACAGCCAATGAGCAGTTCTTC. This sequence encodes CASSLFGTANEQFF. The J gene is TRBJ2-1, the V gene TRBV5-1; no reliable D call. Germline-derived CDR1 and CDR2 are SGHRS and YFSETQ. V lost 1 base to trimming and J lost 6 bases, with 11 bases between them. This CDR3 comprises 14 residues.